This entry concerns a single T cell receptor beta chain. Its target is unknown. Amplification of TCR alpha and beta CDR3 regions from RNA used iRepertoire nested multiplex PCR. Tissue mRNA or PBMC total RNA, about 95-450 ng, went into one-step reverse transcription and amplification. In TCRdb, the multiplex PCR reads were re-called with MiXCR into one record per CDR3 protein. The sample lists over 130,000 distinct CDR3 sequences; about 39% were seen once. The data derive from a study of glioma-infiltrating T cells. Whole-study findings and limits: Very few CDR3 sequences were shared between tissue and blood. Gliomas, especially low-grade, showed above-expected tissue-blood divergence; non-neoplastic patients showed below.

Sequenced sample: glioma tissue, nonneoplastic brain tissue, or PBMCs (not recorded which). This TCR came from a human donor with low-grade glioma or glioblastoma, undergoing nonglioma brain surgery, or in good health (not recorded which).

CDR3 residues: CASSLWGGPQHF. The CDR3, as DNA: TGTGCCAGCAGTTTATGGGGGGGGCCCCAGCATTTT. The chain joins TRBV27 to TRBJ1-5, with D possibly matching TRBD1 (5 bases). The ends were cut back, 1 base at V and 9 bases at J, with 7 bases in the middle. The CDR3 has 12 residues. CDR1 MNHEY and CDR2 SMNVEV come from the germline V gene (reference sequence).